This T cell receptor beta chain comes out of a study of identical twins. Overall study findings and caveats: Modeled out-of-frame TCR alpha sharing in monozygotic twins fell below observed levels.

Donors were all healthy Caucasians. This CDR3 contains 16 residues. Germline CDR1 LNHNV, CDR2 YYDKDF (reference sequence). V lost 5 bases to trimming and J lost 2 bases; unmatched junction nucleotides: 6. This clonotype was seen repeatedly, ten times or more. The antigen is unknown. TCRdb independently ran MiXCR on the 5' RACE reads; one entry per CDR3 protein. The repertoire includes some 260,000 distinct CDR3 sequences, over 12% of them detected once, and 8.8% sits in the top ten. The source is a woman aged 18-30 years in good health. The genes are TRBV15 and TRBJ2-3; TRBD2 aligns across 11 bases. The sample comprised memory (CD45RO+) T cells sorted from blood. The CDR3: CATSLLTSGATDTQYF. DNA of the CDR3: TGTGCCACCAGCCTATTGACTAGCGGGGCCACAGATACGCAGTATTTT.